These T cell receptor beta chains were read from a single sample in a study of blood T cell repertoires in COVID-19. Profiled with immunoSEQ multiplex PCR; TCRdb holds only in-frame clones, not every one. In the table there are 200,000 or so clones, over 75% of which are singletons. The sequenced sample consisted of peripheral blood. The source of these receptors is a man between 50 and 59 years old with COVID-19, enrolled during active disease. Both conserved end residues are part of each CDR3. The order of the fields is J gene, V gene, D gene, clone size, CDR3 DNA, CDR3 protein. D genes are given only for firm matches. Some rows mark clone size as missing; the rest say once, few, many or name a class of expanded clone.

TRBJ2-2 | TRBV12-5 | TRBD2 | . | TGTGCTAGTCGGGGGGTCACCGGGGAGCTGTTTTTT | CASRGVTGELFF
TRBJ1-5 | TRBV6-1 | TRBD1 | . | TGTGCCAGCAGTGAACCTGGGACAGGGGGAGTTCAGCCCCAGCATTTT | CASSEPGTGGVQPQHF
TRBJ1-3 | TRBV18 | TRBD1 | once | TGTGCCAGCTCACCCATTTCCTTGACAGGGATCAACACCATATATTTT | CASSPISLTGINTIYF
TRBJ2-5 | TRBV12-5 | TRBD1 | . | TGTGCTAGTGGCCTTACAGGGGGCGGATTGACCCAGTACTTC | CASGLTGGGLTQYF
TRBJ1-5 | TRBV3-1/TRBV3-2 | . | . | TGTGCCAGCAGCCAAGCCCGGGGGGGGCCCCAGCATTTT | CASSQARGGPQHF
TRBJ1-6 | TRBV10-3 | TRBD1 | . | TGTGCCATCAGTGAGGGACAGGGAACTTATAATTCACCCCTCCACTTT | CAISEGQGTYNSPLHF
TRBJ1-3 | TRBV21-1 | . | . | TGTGCCAGCAGAAAGAGCTCTGGAAACACCATATATTTT | CASRKSSGNTIYF
TRBJ2-1 | TRBV15 | . | . | TGTGCCACCAGCAGAGATCGCGGCGGGATGGAGTTCTTC | CATSRDRGGMEFF
TRBJ2-7 | TRBV27 | . | once | TGTGCCAGCAGTTTGGACACCTCCTACGAGCAGTACTTC | CASSLDTSYEQYF
TRBJ2-1 | TRBV5-4 | TRBD2 | . | TGTGCCAGCAGCTTGGCCGCTAGCGGCGACAATGAGCAGTTCTTC | CASSLAASGDNEQFF
TRBJ2-7 | TRBV21-1 | . | . | TGTGCCAGCAGGCGGGGGGCCCCACTTACCTACGAGCAGTACTTC | CASRRGAPLTYEQYF
TRBJ2-3 | TRBV28 | TRBD2 | . | TGTGCCAGCAGTTTAGTAGCGGGAGTGGCAGATACGCAGTATTTT | CASSLVAGVADTQYF
TRBJ1-1 | TRBV5-1 | . | . | TGCGCCAGCAGCTTGGAGCGGGGGATAGGTACTGAAGCTTTCTTT | CASSLERGIGTEAFF
TRBJ1-1 | TRBV9 | TRBD1 | . | TGTGCCAGCAGCGTATCCGGGACAGGGGAACATGAAGCTTTCTTT | CASSVSGTGEHEAFF
TRBJ1-1 | TRBV6-5 | . | . | TGTGCCAGCAGTTACGCGGCTCAATTGAACACTGAAGCTTTCTTT | CASSYAAQLNTEAFF
TRBJ1-2 | TRBV29-1 | . | . | TGCAGCGTTTCGGTGGACTGGAGGGGTGGCTACACCTTC | CSVSVDWRGGYTF
TRBJ1-4 | TRBV7-8 | . | . | TGTGCCAGCAGCTTAGCGGTAGATCAGGGAAAACTGTTTTTT | CASSLAVDQGKLFF
TRBJ2-7 | TRBV15 | TRBD1 | . | TGTGCCACCAGCAGAGGGACAGGGAACGCCTACGAGCAGTACTTC | CATSRGTGNAYEQYF
TRBJ2-1 | TRBV6-6 | TRBD2 | . | TGTGCCAGCAGTCGAGCCCGGACTAGCGGGAGGGTTGATGAGCAGTTCTTC | CASSRARTSGRVDEQFF
TRBJ1-4 | TRBV11-2 | . | few | TGTGCCAGCAGCTTGGGGGGGACGGGAGAAAAACTGTTTTTT | CASSLGGTGEKLFF
TRBJ2-5 | TRBV7-8 | . | . | TGTGCCAGCAGTCCTCGACGGAGCCAAGAGACCCAGTACTTC | CASSPRRSQETQYF
TRBJ1-3 | TRBV7-9 | . | . | TGTGCCAGCAGCCCCGACATCGCTGGAAACACCATATATTTT | CASSPDIAGNTIYF
TRBJ2-6 | TRBV5-1 | TRBD1 | . | TGCGCCAGCAGCCCCCCGGGACAGGTGATCTCTGGGGCCAACGTCCTGACTTTC | CASSPPGQVISGANVLTF
TRBJ2-1 | TRBV5-4 | . | . | TGTGCCAGCAGCTTGTTTGTTAACAGTAACAATGAGCAGTTCTTC | CASSLFVNSNNEQFF
TRBJ2-7 | TRBV5-1 | TRBD1 | . | TGCGCCAGCAGCTCGGGACAGGACTACTACGAGCAGTACTTC | CASSSGQDYYEQYF
TRBJ1-5 | TRBV6-1 | . | once | TGTGCCAGAAAGACAGGTGTAGGCAATCAGCCCCAGCATTTT | CARKTGVGNQPQHF
TRBJ2-7 | TRBV10-2 | TRBD2 | . | TGCGCCAGTAGCGGGAGGATAAACGAGCAGTACTTC | CASSGRINEQYF
TRBJ2-3 | TRBV5-1 | . | . | TGCGCCAGCAGCTTGGGGACTACCTCGGGCACAGATACGCAGTATTTT | CASSLGTTSGTDTQYF
TRBJ1-6 | TRBV6-5 | TRBD1 | . | TGTGCCAGCAACCTAGGACAGGGGAATTCACCCCTCCACTTT | CASNLGQGNSPLHF
TRBJ1-2 | TRBV30 | TRBD1 | . | TGTGCCTGGGGGACAGGGAACTATGGCTACACCTTC | CAWGTGNYGYTF
TRBJ2-1 | TRBV7-9 | TRBD2 | . | TGTGCCAGCAGCGTCGCGGGAGAGCCCCAGTTCTTC | CASSVAGEPQFF
TRBJ2-3 | TRBV28 | TRBD2 | once | TGTGCCAGCAGGCTACGGGGGGTTGATACGCAGTATTTT | CASRLRGVDTQYF
TRBJ1-3 | TRBV28 | . | . | TGTGCCAGCAGCTCTAGGAGAAACACCATATATTTT | CASSSRRNTIYF
TRBJ1-3 | TRBV2 | . | . | TGTGCCAGTAATTATCGGGGCTCTGGAAACACCATATATTTT | CASNYRGSGNTIYF
TRBJ2-5 | TRBV20-1 | . | . | TGCAGTGCTAGAGAATCGGAGACCCAGTACTTC | CSARESETQYF
TRBJ2-7 | TRBV5-4 | TRBD1 | . | TGTGCCAGCAGCTTACGGACAGGGGGTAACGAGCAGTACTTC | CASSLRTGGNEQYF
TRBJ2-2 | TRBV20-1 | . | . | TGCAGTGCTAGTCTTGGGGGACAGAACACCGGGGAGCTGTTTTTT | CSASLGGQNTGELFF
TRBJ2-1 | TRBV4-3 | TRBD2 | . | TGCGCCAGCAGCTCCCGGACTAGCGGGGCTAGGAATGAGCAGTTCTTC | CASSSRTSGARNEQFF
TRBJ2-3 | TRBV9 | TRBD2 | once | TGTGCCAGCAGCGTAAGAAGCGGGGGGGCTAGCACAGATACGCAGTATTTT | CASSVRSGGASTDTQYF
TRBJ2-7 | TRBV19 | TRBD1 | . | TGTGCCAGTAGTCCCACCGGGACAGTCTACGAGCAGTACTTC | CASSPTGTVYEQYF
TRBJ2-3 | TRBV14 | TRBD2 | . | TGTGCCAGCAGCCAAGGACTAGCGGGCCCAGATACGCAGTATTTT | CASSQGLAGPDTQYF
TRBJ1-5 | TRBV10-3 | . | . | TGTGCCATCAGTGAGTGGAGGGTGGGAGAACCCCAGCATTTT | CAISEWRVGEPQHF
TRBJ2-1 | TRBV30 | . | . | TGTGCCTGGAGTGTACTCCGGGGGTACAATGAGCAGTTCTTC | CAWSVLRGYNEQFF
TRBJ1-5 | TRBV10-1 | TRBD1 | many | TGCGCCAGCGCTCACAGGGGGCGTCAGCCCCAGCATTTT | CASAHRGRQPQHF
TRBJ1-4 | TRBV6-6 | . | . | TGTGCCACGGGAAGGCCTAATGAAAAACTGTTTTTT | CATGRPNEKLFF
TRBJ1-3 | TRBV3-1/TRBV3-2 | TRBD1 | . | TGTGCCAGCAGCCAAGACGGGACAGGTGGAAACACCATATATTTT | CASSQDGTGGNTIYF
TRBJ2-1 | TRBV10-1 | . | . | TGCGCCAGCAGTGAGATGAGAGGTGAGCAGTTCTTC | CASSEMRGEQFF
TRBJ2-2 | TRBV19 | TRBD2 | few | TGTGCCAGTAGGGGGACTAGCGGGAGCGGGGCCACCGGGGAGCTGTTTTTT | CASRGTSGSGATGELFF
TRBJ2-2 | TRBV11-2 | TRBD2 | . | TGTGCCAGCAGCTTAGAACGACTAGCGGGAGGGCCAACCGGGGAGCTGTTTTTT | CASSLERLAGGPTGELFF
TRBJ1-5 | TRBV2 | TRBD1 | . | TGTGCCATCACAGGGGATACTAGCAATCAGCCCCAGCATTTT | CAITGDTSNQPQHF